Described below is a single T cell receptor beta chain sequence and its context. This specimen belongs to a study of cytomegalovirus exposure and HLA in healthy donors. CDR1 SGHDN and CDR2 FVKESK come from the germline V gene. This CDR3 comprises 16 residues. V dropped 1 base and J dropped 11; count of bases not matched to a gene: 12. The study ran its PCR with 60 Vbeta and 13 Jbeta primers. TCRdb's table, derived via immunoSEQ multiplex PCR, lists solely in-frame clones and lacks some. The sample has tens of thousands of clones, about 81% seen once. Sequencing was carried out using PBMCs. The TCR comes from a human donor in good health. The rearrangement joins TRBV14 to TRBJ1-1; 11 nucleotides align to TRBD1. CDR3: CASSQADRGPHPRAFF. For the CDR3, the DNA is TGTGCCAGCAGCCAAGCGGACAGGGGGCCGCACCCGAGGGCTTTCTTT.